A selection of T cell receptor beta chains follows, all from one sample in a study of T cell changes during pregnancy in multiple sclerosis. Profiling relied on immunoSEQ multiplex PCR, and the TCRdb table lists in-frame clones only, not all of them. The sample holds about 61,000 clones; 88% are singletons and the top ten take 1.5% to 2%. The starting material was peripheral blood, obtained in the first trimester of pregnancy. These receptors were collected from a female donor with multiple sclerosis, enrolled in a pregnancy study. The CDR3 runs from the conserved cysteine through the conserved F or W. The order of the fields is J gene, V gene, clone size, D gene, CDR3 protein, CDR3 DNA. The D gene is left open where the match is weak. Clone size is shown for a subset of rows, as once, few, many or a class of expanded clone.

>TRBJ2-2|TRBV19|-|TRBD1
CASISETGNAGELFF
TGTGCCAGTATCTCCGAGACAGGGAACGCCGGGGAGCTGTTTTTT
>TRBJ2-1|TRBV6-1|-|-
CASSERLGRSYNEQFF
TGTGCCAGCAGTGAACGACTAGGTAGGTCCTACAATGAGCAGTTCTTC
>TRBJ2-7|TRBV14|few|TRBD1
CASSLDRGYEQYF
TGTGCCAGCAGCCTGGACAGGGGCTACGAGCAGTACTTC
>TRBJ1-5|TRBV5-1|-|TRBD1
CASSLGGTGNQPQHF
TGCGCCAGCAGCTTGGGAGGGACAGGCAATCAGCCCCAGCATTTT
>TRBJ2-1|TRBV15|-|-
CATSSLGLSLNEQFF
TGTGCCACCAGCAGTCTCGGACTCTCCTTGAACGAGCAGTTCTTC
>TRBJ2-7|TRBV29-1|-|-
CSVVSRGRSLTYEQYF
TGCAGCGTTGTCTCCCGAGGGCGTAGCCTCACCTACGAGCAGTACTTC
>TRBJ2-5|TRBV5-1|-|TRBD1
CASSLAGTGGSETQYF
TGCGCCAGCAGCTTGGCCGGGACAGGGGGTTCCGAGACCCAGTACTTC
>TRBJ1-3|TRBV27|-|TRBD1
CASSWNRGRSGNTIYF
TGTGCCAGCAGTTGGAACAGGGGACGCTCGGGAAACACCATATATTTT
>TRBJ2-7|TRBV28|-|-
CASSFPKSSYEQYF
TGTGCCAGCAGTTTCCCCAAGAGCTCCTACGAGCAGTACTTC
>TRBJ2-1|TRBV7-3|-|TRBD1
CASSLMPGQSYNEQFF
TGTGCCAGCAGCTTAATGCCGGGACAGTCCTACAATGAGCAGTTCTTC
>TRBJ2-7|TRBV29-1|few|-
CSVDTGSNYEQYF
TGCAGCGTTGATACAGGGTCAAACTACGAGCAGTACTTC
>TRBJ1-1|TRBV18|few|-
CASSPRDTEAFF
TGTGCCAGCTCACCCAGGGACACTGAAGCTTTCTTT
>TRBJ2-7|TRBV19|-|-
CASSPEHYASEQYF
TGTGCCAGTAGTCCAGAACACTATGCTTCCGAGCAGTACTTC
>TRBJ2-7|TRBV4-1|few|-
CASSQDAEGMFSYEQYF
TGCGCCAGCAGCCAAGATGCGGAGGGGATGTTTTCCTACGAGCAGTACTTC
>TRBJ1-1|TRBV18|-|-
CASSPPGQGSEAFF
TGTGCCAGCTCACCACCGGGCCAGGGTTCTGAAGCTTTCTTT
>TRBJ2-1|TRBV7-3|-|TRBD2
CASSSGTSAYNEQFF
TGTGCCAGCAGTTCCGGGACTAGCGCTTACAATGAGCAGTTCTTC
>TRBJ2-1|TRBV10-1|-|-
CASSRGTAYNEQFF
TGCGCCAGCAGTCGGGGGACAGCCTACAATGAGCAGTTCTTC
>TRBJ1-1|TRBV28|-|TRBD1
CASSFFYMGQALENTEAFF
TGTGCCAGCAGTTTCTTTTATATGGGACAGGCCTTAGAGAACACTGAAGCTTTCTTT
>TRBJ1-1|TRBV6-1|-|TRBD1
CASSPTGAWSEAFF
TGTGCCAGCAGCCCAACAGGGGCTTGGAGTGAAGCTTTCTTT
>TRBJ1-5|TRBV19|-|TRBD1
CASSPRGDSSIHQPQHF
TGTGCCAGTAGTCCTAGGGGGGACAGCTCTATCCATCAGCCCCAGCATTTT
>TRBJ2-7|TRBV6-1|-|-
CASSQNADEQYF
TGTGCCAGCAGCCAGAACGCGGACGAGCAGTACTTC
>TRBJ1-1|TRBV28|-|-
CASRKQGNTEAFF
TGTGCCAGCAGGAAACAGGGGAACACTGAAGCTTTCTTT
>TRBJ2-3|TRBV19|-|TRBD2
CASSIQTSGYEDTQYF
TGTGCCAGTAGTATCCAGACTAGCGGGTACGAAGATACGCAGTATTTT
>TRBJ1-2|TRBV7-8|-|-
CASTPLQGAYGYTF
TGTGCCAGCACCCCATTACAGGGAGCCTATGGCTACACCTTC
>TRBJ2-5|TRBV9|once|TRBD2
CASSPTGTSGRLDQETQYF
TGTGCCAGCAGCCCTACCGGGACTAGCGGGAGGCTCGACCAAGAGACCCAGTACTTC
>TRBJ2-1|TRBV4-1|medium-sized|TRBD2
CASSQEVSGRRGNEQFF
TGCGCCAGCAGCCAAGAGGTTAGCGGGAGGAGGGGCAATGAGCAGTTCTTC
>TRBJ2-3|TRBV19|-|TRBD2
CASSIEVAGILTDTQYF
TGTGCCAGTAGTATCGAGGTAGCGGGTATCCTCACAGATACGCAGTATTTT
>TRBJ1-2|TRBV2|-|-
CASSRQSYGYTF
TGTGCCAGCAGTCGACAGTCTTATGGCTACACCTTC
>TRBJ2-2|TRBV2|-|-
CASSDPGAGELFF
TGTGCCAGCAGTGATCCAGGGGCCGGGGAGCTGTTTTTT
>TRBJ1-1|TRBV5-1|few|TRBD1
CASSAGDSGNTEAFF
TGCGCCAGCAGCGCCGGGGACAGTGGGAACACTGAAGCTTTCTTT
>TRBJ2-1|TRBV28|-|TRBD1
CASSLGQVYNEQFF
TGTGCCAGCAGCCTAGGACAGGTTTACAATGAGCAGTTCTTC
>TRBJ2-7|TRBV27|-|TRBD2
CASSFYKDRIAGVYEQYF
TGTGCCAGCAGTTTCTATAAGGATCGAATAGCGGGAGTCTACGAGCAGTACTTC
>TRBJ1-1|TRBV19|-|-
CASSTRQATIGDTEAFF
TGTGCCAGTAGTACTCGACAGGCTACCATCGGGGACACTGAAGCTTTCTTT